These 13 T cell receptor beta chains originate from one sample sequenced in a study of long-term antiretroviral therapy in people with HIV. Sequencing used immunoSEQ v3.0 at survey level. The protocol was immunoSEQ multiplex PCR, while the TCRdb copy is restricted to in-frame clones and leaves out a portion. The data hold tens of thousands of clones, with about 95% observed a single time. Sequencing used unsorted PBMCs, obtained 6.6 years after starting antiretroviral therapy. Receptor source: a man in his thirties or forties with HIV.

The V call is TRBV6-5, the J call TRBJ1-1; no clear D. This CDR3 has 11 residues. Germline CDR1 reads MNHEY; CDR2 reads SVGAGI. The V gene lost 8 bases and the J gene lost 0 bases, with 4 bases spanning the gap. As DNA, the CDR3 is TGTGCCAGCGGAATGAACACTGAAGCTTTCTTT. It translates to CASGMNTEAFF.

This chain links TRBV10-3 with TRBJ2-3, with 11 bases that match TRBD2. V lost 6 bases and J lost 2; bases outside the gene matches: 13. The V gene's germline CDR1 is ENHRY and CDR2 SYGVKD. This CDR3 has 18 amino acids. The CDR3 nucleotides read TGTGCCATCAGGCAGAGACTAGCGGGGCATCCGGACACAGATACGCAGTATTTT. This translates into CAIRQRLAGHPDTDTQYF.

This chain joins TRBV13 and TRBJ1-5; D unresolved. V was trimmed by 3 bases and J by 2 bases, leaving 5 bases between them. Per the germline V gene, CDR1 is PRHDT and CDR2 is FYEKMQ (reference sequence). The CDR3 sequence is 13 residues long. CDR3 sequence (DNA): TGTGCCAGCAGCTTCTCCGGCAATCAGCCCCAGCATTTT. Amino acid sequence: CASSFSGNQPQHF.

The V call is TRBV9, the J call TRBJ2-5; D is possibly TRBD2 (6 bases). The CDR3 totals 15 residues. Trimming cost V 0 bases and J 4 bases, with 13 bases left between them. CDR1 SGDLS and CDR2 YYNGEE come from the germline V gene. DNA for the CDR3: TGTGCCAGCAGCGTAGCGCTTAGCGGAGGAGAGACCCAGTACTTC. Translating gives CASSVALSGGETQYF.

The gene calls are TRBV6-6 and TRBJ2-1; 10 bases fit TRBD2. The ends lost 7 bases at V and 2 bases at J; junction bases unmatched: 8. The CDR3 consists of 16 residues. Germline values: CDR1 MNHNY, CDR2 SVGAGI (reference sequence). The DNA of the CDR3 is TGTGCCAGCACCCTAGAACTAGCGGGGACCTACAATGAGCAGTTCTTC. The encoded protein is CASTLELAGTYNEQFF.

This rearrangement joins TRBV5-4 to TRBJ1-2, with TRBD1 matching 7 bases. Germline lookup yields CDR1 SGHNT and CDR2 YYREEE (reference sequence). V shed 4 bases and J 4 bases; nucleotides not matched to a gene: 4. The CDR3 is 13 amino acids. The CDR3 DNA is TGTGCCAGCAGCCCTACAGGGGTCTATGGCTACACCTTC. It translates to CASSPTGVYGYTF.

The chain carries TRBV12-5 and TRBJ1-5; 7 nucleotides align to TRBD1. Trimming at V came to 0 bases and at J to 5 bases, leaving 13 bases not matched to a gene. The CDR3 runs to 18 residues. Germline CDR1 reads LGHNT; CDR2 reads FRNRAP. The CDR3 DNA sequence: TGTGCTAGTGGTTTGGTAGATCGGTTGGGACAGCGACATCAGCCCCAGCATTTT. Protein: CASGLVDRLGQRHQPQHF.

This chain links TRBV29-1 with TRBJ1-4; 7 bases map to TRBD1. Germline V gene lookup returns CDR1 SQVTM and CDR2 ANQGSEA. The V gene end was trimmed by 7 bases and the J gene end by 4 bases; junction bases not matched to a gene: 6. The CDR3 contains 13 residues. The DNA of the CDR3 is TGCAGCGCCCAGGGGGGAATTAATGAAAAACTGTTTTTT. As protein: CSAQGGINEKLFF.

The CDR3 region is CATSRDSAIYGYTF. CDR3 nucleotide sequence: TGTGCCACCAGCAGAGACAGCGCGATCTATGGCTACACCTTC. This chain uses TRBV15 with TRBJ1-2; no reliable D call. Germline loops: CDR1 LNHNV, CDR2 YYDKDF (reference sequence). The ends were cut back, 0 bases at V and 4 bases at J, with 9 bases in the middle. This CDR3 region has 14 residues. The whole variable domain, filled in from reference TRBV15 and TRBJ1-2, reads DAMVIQNPRYQVTQFGKPVTLSCSQTLNHNVMYWYQQKSSQAPKLLFHYYDKDFNNEADTPDNFQSRRPNTSFCFLDIRSPGLGDTAMYLCATSRDSAIYGYTFGSGTRLTVV.

This chain uses TRBV6-5 with TRBJ1-6; unclear D gene. Trimming removed 0 bases from V and 6 bases from J, with 3 bases in between. Germline V gives CDR1 MNHEY, CDR2 SVGAGI. The CDR3 contains 13 residues. The CDR3 loop is CASSYSPNSPLHF. In DNA form, the CDR3 reads TGTGCCAGCAGTTACTCCCCTAATTCACCCCTCCACTTT.

Worth noting for this clone: Compared with germline, one end of the junction differs, possibly owing to a read error. Other DNA sequences in the same sample also yield this CDR3. The chain uses TRBV6-5 and TRBJ1-1; D remains ambiguous. The germline V gene has CDR1 MNHEY and CDR2 SVGAGI. The CDR3 is made up of 14 amino acids. DNA of the CDR3: TGTGCCAGTAGTTACTTATCATATGGCACTGAAGCTTTCTTT. It yields the protein CASSYLSYGTEAFF.

The genes are TRBV19 and TRBJ2-4; 7 nucleotides line up with TRBD1. The CDR3 contains 13 residues. The trim removed 7 bases at V and 5 bases at J, leaving 5 bases unmatched. CDR1 and CDR2 from the germline V gene are LNHDA and SQIVND (reference sequence). Written as DNA, the CDR3 is TGTGCCAGTACCGACAGGGCGGAAAACATTCAGTACTTC. Protein product: CASTDRAENIQYF.

This chain uses TRBV7-2 with TRBJ2-3; 12 positions agree with TRBD2. The V gene's germline CDR1 is SGHTA and CDR2 FQGNSA. The length of the CDR3 is 17 residues. The J segment lost 5 bases and the V segment lost 5 bases, leaving 11 bases of the junction unmatched. The CDR3 is CASSRGLAGGKGDTQYF. DNA of the CDR3: TGTGCCAGCAGCCGGGGACTAGCGGGCGGCAAAGGAGATACGCAGTATTTT.